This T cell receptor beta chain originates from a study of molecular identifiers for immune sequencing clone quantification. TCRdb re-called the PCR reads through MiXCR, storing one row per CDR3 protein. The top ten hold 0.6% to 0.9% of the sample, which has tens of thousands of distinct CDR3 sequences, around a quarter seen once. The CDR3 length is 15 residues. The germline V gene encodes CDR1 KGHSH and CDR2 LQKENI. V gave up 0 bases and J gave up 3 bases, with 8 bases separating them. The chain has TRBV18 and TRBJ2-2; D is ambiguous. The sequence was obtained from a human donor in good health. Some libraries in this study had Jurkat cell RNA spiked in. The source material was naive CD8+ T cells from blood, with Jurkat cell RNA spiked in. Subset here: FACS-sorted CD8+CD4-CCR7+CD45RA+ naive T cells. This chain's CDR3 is CASSPPERDTGELFF. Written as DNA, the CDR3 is TGTGCCAGCTCACCACCGGAGAGAGACACCGGGGAGCTGTTTTTT.